This is a list of T cell receptor beta chains from one sample in a study of Tregs in tolerant kidney transplant recipients. Here immunoSEQ multiplex PCR was the method, and the copy in TCRdb shows in-frame clones only, minus some. The data contain some 55,000 clones, more than 70% of them singletons. Sequences were obtained from CD4+ T cells from blood. All receptors come from a human donor in good health. CDR3s include the opening cysteine and the closing phenylalanine or tryptophan. D genes are given only for firm matches. Clone size appears in some rows only: once, few, many, or a class for an expanded clone.

d_call	clone_size	j_call	v_call	cdr3_aa	cdr3_nt
TRBD1	.	TRBJ2-4	TRBV5-1	CASSLETGKNIQYF	TGCGCCAGCAGCTTAGAGACAGGGAAAAACATTCAGTACTTC
.	once	TRBJ1-3	TRBV5-1	CASSLVAAGSGNTIYF	TGCGCCAGCAGCTTGGTTGCGGCAGGCTCTGGAAACACCATATATTTT
.	once	TRBJ2-3	TRBV7-3	CASSHGTDTQYF	TGTGCCAGCAGCCATGGAACAGATACGCAGTATTTT
.	.	TRBJ1-2	TRBV9	CASSVGAGTQSYTF	TGTGCCAGCAGCGTAGGAGCGGGAACCCAAAGCTACACCTTC
.	.	TRBJ1-5	TRBV7-8	CASSHVRGRRNQPQHF	TGTGCCAGCAGCCACGTGAGGGGACGGAGAAATCAGCCCCAGCATTTT
TRBD2	.	TRBJ2-3	TRBV11-2	CASSFLTSGYTDTQYF	TGTGCCAGCAGCTTCCTAACTAGCGGATACACAGATACGCAGTATTTT
.	once	TRBJ2-7	TRBV25-1	CASSGQGKFGTYEQYF	TGTGCCAGCAGTGGCCAGGGTAAGTTCGGAACCTACGAGCAGTACTTC
.	.	TRBJ1-6	TRBV7-3	CASSLRESSTLHF	TGTGCCAGCAGCTTGAGGGAGTCTTCTACCCTCCACTTT
TRBD2	.	TRBJ2-1	TRBV19	CASSIHFGGAGGGDEQFF	TGTGCCAGTAGTATACACTTCGGGGGAGCGGGAGGCGGCGATGAGCAGTTCTTC
TRBD1	.	TRBJ1-2	TRBV7-2	CASSSRQGVIYYGYTF	TGTGCCAGCAGCTCAAGACAGGGAGTTATCTACTATGGCTACACCTTC
.	.	TRBJ2-1	TRBV30	CAWSFGPYNEQFF	TGTGCCTGGAGTTTCGGGCCCTACAATGAGCAGTTCTTC
.	.	TRBJ1-2	TRBV7-2	CASSLVGKGIGDYGYTF	TGTGCCAGCAGCTTAGTGGGGAAGGGGATCGGTGACTATGGCTACACCTTC
.	.	TRBJ2-4	TRBV7-2	CASSLAPGPENIQYF	TGTGCCAGCAGCTTAGCACCGGGGCCGGAGAACATTCAGTACTTC
.	.	TRBJ1-5	TRBV11-2	CASSRTGTTNQPQHF	TGTGCCAGCAGCCGTACCGGGACAACAAATCAGCCCCAGCATTTT
.	.	TRBJ2-1	TRBV6-4	CASSSTGNEQFF	TGTGCCAGCAGTTCTACAGGAAATGAGCAGTTCTTC
TRBD2	.	TRBJ2-1	TRBV7-2	CASSLAGWGGNEQFF	TGTGCCAGCAGCTTAGCAGGCTGGGGGGGGAATGAGCAGTTCTTC
TRBD1	.	TRBJ2-3	TRBV5-1	CASRQGAIDTQYF	TGCGCCAGCAGACAGGGGGCAATAGATACGCAGTATTTT
TRBD1	once	TRBJ2-5	TRBV7-2	CASSSTGGGTQYF	TGTGCCAGCAGCTCAACAGGGGGCGGGACCCAGTACTTC
.	.	TRBJ2-7	TRBV10-3	CASSYGDEQYF	TGTGCCTCCAGTTACGGGGACGAGCAGTACTTC
.	.	TRBJ1-2	TRBV5-1	CASSLNQGSPYGYTF	TGCGCCAGCAGCTTAAATCAGGGGTCTCCCTATGGCTACACCTTC
.	.	TRBJ2-1	TRBV21-1	CASSKGGWNEQFF	TGTGCCAGCAGCAAGGGGGGGTGGAATGAGCAGTTCTTC
.	.	TRBJ2-3	TRBV30	CAWSGVGGGTDTQYF	TGTGCCTGGAGTGGGGTAGGGGGGGGCACAGATACGCAGTATTTT
TRBD2	.	TRBJ2-3	TRBV10-2	CASIELAGSTDTQYF	TGCGCCAGCATCGAACTAGCGGGGTCCACAGATACGCAGTATTTT
.	.	TRBJ1-2	TRBV6-1	CASSSDLGRGYTF	TGTGCCAGCAGCTCGGACCTCGGTCGTGGCTACACCTTC
.	.	TRBJ1-5	TRBV7-8	CASSSSGTGNQPQHF	TGTGCCAGCAGCTCCTCCGGGACTGGCAATCAGCCCCAGCATTTT
.	.	TRBJ1-1	TRBV6-5	CASSRRAGTEAFF	TGTGCCAGCAGCCGGAGAGCCGGCACTGAAGCTTTCTTT
.	.	TRBJ1-6	TRBV7-2	CASSLGRHLGSPLHF	TGTGCCAGCAGCTTAGGAAGGCACTTGGGTTCACCCCTCCACTTT
.	.	TRBJ2-7	TRBV4-2	CASSFRDLSSYEQYF	TGTGCCAGCAGCTTTCGGGATCTAAGCTCCTACGAGCAGTACTTC
.	.	TRBJ1-3	TRBV2	CASSVQGIGNTIYF	TGTGCCAGCAGTGTACAGGGTATAGGAAACACCATATATTTT